The entry below describes one T cell receptor (beta chain). The sample is drawn from a study of response to subunit inactivated influenza vaccine. TCRdb ran MiXCR on the RT-PCR reads and lists one entry per CDR3 protein. The sample has roughly 550,000 distinct CDR3 sequences, approximately 20% seen once. V was trimmed by 5 bases and J by 4 bases, leaving 8 bases between them. The CDR3 is 12 residues long. Germline V lookup: CDR1 GTSNPN, CDR2 SVGIG (reference sequence). The same specimen was also included in a second study, on T cells expressing NK-cell markers. According to that study: 5'RACE template switching built TCR beta cDNA with unique molecular identifiers. Restriction of sorting to alpha-beta TCR T cells was accomplished in several experiments using an anti-gamma-delta TCR antibody. Six or seven donors showed dominant NKG2C+ clonotypes comprising roughly 1.0-7.5% of their CD8+ T cells.

Specimen: CD4+ T cells sorted from PBMCs, collected 12 days after vaccination. J is TRBJ1-4 and V is TRBV30, with a weak D call TRBD1 (6 bases). The clonotype comes from a man in his fifties or sixties who received an inactivated influenza vaccine. CDR3 nucleotides: TGTGCCTGGGACAGGAGTAATGAAAAACTGTTTTTT. Translated: CAWDRSNEKLFF.